Each of the 9 T cell receptor beta chains below was sequenced from the same sample in a study of vaccination and CD4 T cells after COVID-19. Cultured CD4+ T cell DNA was sequenced using the Oncomine TCR Beta short-read assay. One entry per CDR3 protein results from TCRdb running MiXCR on the PCR reads. The sample lists about 19,000 distinct CDR3 sequences, roughly 56% seen once, with roughly 10% in the top ten. Treatment here: approximately 10-day PBMC culture with coronavirus spike peptide pools or control peptides (ViraFEST assay). Their antigen targets remain unknown. Input material: CD4+ T cells from blood, cultured in vitro. The origin of the receptors is a human donor who had recovered from COVID-19.

This clonotype was found a few times. The chain carries TRBV24-1 and TRBJ2-2, with D unresolved. The CDR3 consists of 16 residues. Trimming removed 2 bases at V and 2 bases at J, with 11 bases between. Germline CDR1 KGHDR, CDR2 SFDVKD. The CDR3 DNA is TGTGCCACCAGTGATTCCTCACGGAGAAACACCGGGGAGCTGTTTTTT. Encoded protein: CATSDSSRRNTGELFF.

This clonotype was detected only once. The V call is TRBV5-4, the J call TRBJ1-2; 11 bases are a match to TRBD1. The CDR3 contains 15 residues. CDR1 is SGHNT, CDR2 YYREEE, per germline (reference sequence). Germline trimming cut 4 bases from V and 6 bases from J; bases unmatched to any gene: 8. CDR3 protein: CASSQLDRGQNGYTF. The CDR3 bases are TGTGCCAGCAGCCAATTGGACAGGGGGCAGAATGGCTACACCTTC.

The rearrangement links TRBV11-3 to TRBJ1-2, with D unresolved. The CDR3 is made up of 13 amino acids. The ends were cut back, 2 bases at V and 2 bases at J, with 6 bases in the middle. CDR1 SGHNT and CDR2 YENEEA come from the germline V gene. The CDR3 is CASSLRRNYGYTF. In DNA, the CDR3 is TGTGCCAGCAGCTTAAGGCGGAACTATGGCTACACCTTC.

This chain joins TRBV28 and TRBJ1-3, with D uncertain. V gave up 8 bases and J gave up 4 bases, with 15 bases separating them. Germline values: CDR1 MDHEN, CDR2 SYDVKM. CDR3 size: 14 residues. The chain's CDR3 is CASRTANWGNTIYF. As DNA, the CDR3 is TGTGCCAGCCGGACGGCGAACTGGGGAAACACCATATATTTT.

The rearrangement links TRBV5-6 to TRBJ1-2; no definite D call. CDR3 length: 13 residues. With 2 bases removed from V and 2 bases from J, the gap between germline ends came to 7 bases. CDR1 SGHDT and CDR2 YYEEEE come from the germline V gene. The CDR3 loop reads CASSFTTNYGYTF. The DNA for the CDR3 is TGTGCCAGCAGCTTTACTACAAACTATGGCTACACCTTC.

This chain links TRBV6-2 or TRBV6-3 with TRBJ1-5, with no clear D. Trimming stripped 0 bases from V and 6 bases from J, with 15 bases between. The CDR3 runs to 16 residues. Germline CDR1 is MNHEY and CDR2 is SVGEGT. The CDR3 DNA follows: TGTGCCAGCAGTTACTCGATCGGGGTGAGGAGTCAGCCCCAGCATTTT. Protein product: CASSYSIGVRSQPQHF.

The chain employs TRBV4-1 and TRBJ1-2, with D possibly being TRBD1 (5 bases). The V gene lost 0 bases and the J gene lost 8 bases, with 16 bases spanning the gap. Germline CDR1 is MGHRA and CDR2 is YSYEKL. The CDR3 totals 15 residues. Here the CDR3 DNA reads TGCGCCAGCAGCCAAGATTACTTGAGTCCAGGGGGCTACACCTTC. This encodes CASSQDYLSPGGYTF.

The rearrangement uses TRBV7-9 and TRBJ1-1; tentative D call: TRBD1 (6 bases). Germline-derived CDR1 and CDR2 are SEHNR and FQNEAQ (reference sequence). The CDR3 has 15 amino acids. The V end lost 6 bases, the J end lost 1 base, and 15 bases lay between the germline ends. The CDR3: CASRLAGVANTEAFF. The CDR3 nucleotides read TGTGCCAGCAGACTAGCAGGGGTAGCGAACACTGAAGCTTTCTTT.

The V and J genes are TRBV7-9 and TRBJ2-5; 10 nucleotides line up with TRBD2. The V segment lost 0 bases and the J segment 1 base; nucleotides outside the gene matches: 5. Germline V CDR1 and CDR2: SEHNR, FQNEAQ (reference sequence). This CDR3 is 17 amino acids long. CDR3 amino acids: CASSLAGLASGQETQYF. The CDR3, as DNA: TGTGCCAGCAGCTTAGCGGGACTAGCGAGCGGCCAAGAGACCCAGTACTTC.